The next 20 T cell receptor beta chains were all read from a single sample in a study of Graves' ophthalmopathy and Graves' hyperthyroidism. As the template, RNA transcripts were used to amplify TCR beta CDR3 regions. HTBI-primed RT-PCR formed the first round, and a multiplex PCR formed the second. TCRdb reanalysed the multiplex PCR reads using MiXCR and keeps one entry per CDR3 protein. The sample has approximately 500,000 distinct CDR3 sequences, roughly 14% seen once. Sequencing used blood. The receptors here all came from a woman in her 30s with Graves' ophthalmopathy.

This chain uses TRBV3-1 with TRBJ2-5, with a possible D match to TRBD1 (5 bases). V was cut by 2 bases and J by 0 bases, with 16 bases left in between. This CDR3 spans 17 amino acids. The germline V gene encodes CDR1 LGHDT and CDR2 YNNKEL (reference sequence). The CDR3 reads CASSQFGSGKYQETQYF. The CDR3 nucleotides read TGTGCCAGCAGCCAATTTGGATCAGGGAAGTACCAAGAGACCCAGTACTTC.

The chain's CDR3 is CASSSSGGAYNEQYF. DNA of the CDR3: TGTGCCAGCAGCTCTAGCGGGGGGGCCTATAACGAGCAGTACTTC. V is TRBV9 and J is TRBJ2-7; TRBD2 aligns across 12 bases. CDR1 SGDLS and CDR2 YYNGEE come from the germline V gene. V trimming: 4 bases; J trimming: 5 bases; junction bases outside the gene matches: 7. The CDR3 consists of 15 residues.

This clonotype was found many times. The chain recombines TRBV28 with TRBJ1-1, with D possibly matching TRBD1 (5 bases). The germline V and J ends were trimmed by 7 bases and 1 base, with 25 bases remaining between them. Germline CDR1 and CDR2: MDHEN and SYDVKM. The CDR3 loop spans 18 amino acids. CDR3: CASIPFLTRGTGNTEAFF. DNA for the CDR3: TGTGCCAGCATCCCTTTTTTGACACGGGGGACGGGGAACACTGAAGCTTTCTTT.

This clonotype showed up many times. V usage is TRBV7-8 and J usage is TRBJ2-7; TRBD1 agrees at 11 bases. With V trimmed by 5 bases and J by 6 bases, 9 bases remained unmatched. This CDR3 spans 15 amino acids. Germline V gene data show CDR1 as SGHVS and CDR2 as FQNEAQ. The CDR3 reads CASSQLPGTGGEQYF. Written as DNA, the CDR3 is TGTGCCAGCAGCCAGCTTCCGGGGACAGGGGGCGAGCAGTACTTC.

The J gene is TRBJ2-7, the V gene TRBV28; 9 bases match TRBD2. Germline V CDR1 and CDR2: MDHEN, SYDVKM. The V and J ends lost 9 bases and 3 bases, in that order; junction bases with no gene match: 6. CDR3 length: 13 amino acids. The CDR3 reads CARRIAGDYEQYV. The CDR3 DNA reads TGTGCCAGACGTATAGCGGGAGACTACGAGCAGTACGTC.

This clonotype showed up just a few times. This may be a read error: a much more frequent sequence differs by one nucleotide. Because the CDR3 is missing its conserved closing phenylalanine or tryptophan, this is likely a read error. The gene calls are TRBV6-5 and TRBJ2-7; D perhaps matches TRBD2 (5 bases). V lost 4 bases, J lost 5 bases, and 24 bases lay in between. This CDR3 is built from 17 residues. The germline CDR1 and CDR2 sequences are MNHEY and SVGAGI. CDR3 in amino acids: CASSSTGIRPISDEQYY. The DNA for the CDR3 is TGTGCCAGCAGTTCAACCGGGATACGGCCTATTTCGGACGAGCAGTACTAC.

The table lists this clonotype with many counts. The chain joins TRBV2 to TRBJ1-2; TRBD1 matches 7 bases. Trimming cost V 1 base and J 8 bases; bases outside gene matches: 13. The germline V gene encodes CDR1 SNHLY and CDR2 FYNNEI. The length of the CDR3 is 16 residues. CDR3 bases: TGTGCCAGCAGTGAAGGAGGGGGCCTAAAAGCGGAAGGCTACACCTTC. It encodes CASSEGGGLKAEGYTF.

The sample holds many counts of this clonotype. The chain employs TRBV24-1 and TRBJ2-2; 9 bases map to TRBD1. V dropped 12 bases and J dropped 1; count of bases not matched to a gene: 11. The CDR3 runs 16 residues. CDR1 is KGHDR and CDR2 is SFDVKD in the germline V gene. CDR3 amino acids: CAASRRGQGNTGELFF. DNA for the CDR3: TGTGCCGCTTCCCGGAGGGGACAGGGGAACACCGGGGAGCTGTTTTTT.

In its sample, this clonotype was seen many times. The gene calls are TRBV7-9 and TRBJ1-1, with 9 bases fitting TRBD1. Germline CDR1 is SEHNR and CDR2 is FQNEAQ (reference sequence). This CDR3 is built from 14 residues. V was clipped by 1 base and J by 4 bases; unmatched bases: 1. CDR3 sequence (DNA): TGTGCCAGCAGCTTAGAGACAGGGGGCACTGAAGCTTTCTTT. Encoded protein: CASSLETGGTEAFF.

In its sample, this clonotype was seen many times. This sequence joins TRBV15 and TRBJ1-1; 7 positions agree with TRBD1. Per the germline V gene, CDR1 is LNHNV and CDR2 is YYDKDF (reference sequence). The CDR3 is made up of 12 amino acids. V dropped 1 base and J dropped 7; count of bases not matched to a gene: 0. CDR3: CATSRGQGEAFF. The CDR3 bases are TGTGCCACCAGCAGAGGACAGGGTGAAGCTTTCTTT.

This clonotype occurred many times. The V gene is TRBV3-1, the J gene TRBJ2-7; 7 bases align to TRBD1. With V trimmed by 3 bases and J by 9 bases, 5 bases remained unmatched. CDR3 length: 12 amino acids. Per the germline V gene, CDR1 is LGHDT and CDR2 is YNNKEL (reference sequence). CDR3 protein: CASSHGQVTQYF. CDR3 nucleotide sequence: TGTGCCAGCAGCCACGGACAGGTAACGCAGTACTTC.

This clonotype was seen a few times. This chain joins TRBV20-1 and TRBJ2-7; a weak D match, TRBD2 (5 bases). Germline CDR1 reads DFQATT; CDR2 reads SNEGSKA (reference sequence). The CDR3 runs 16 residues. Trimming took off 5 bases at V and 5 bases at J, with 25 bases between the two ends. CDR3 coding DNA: TGCAGTGCTGGAGGACGAAGGGCCCCGACTTTCGACGAGCAGTACTTC. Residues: CSAGGRRAPTFDEQYF.

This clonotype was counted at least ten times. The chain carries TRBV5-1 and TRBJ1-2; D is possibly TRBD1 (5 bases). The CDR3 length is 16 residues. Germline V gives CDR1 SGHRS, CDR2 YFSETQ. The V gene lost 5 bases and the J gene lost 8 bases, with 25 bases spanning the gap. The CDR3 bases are TGCGCCAGCAGTTTTAGGACCCCGGGGGACGTACGCGGCTACACCTTC. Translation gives CASSFRTPGDVRGYTF.

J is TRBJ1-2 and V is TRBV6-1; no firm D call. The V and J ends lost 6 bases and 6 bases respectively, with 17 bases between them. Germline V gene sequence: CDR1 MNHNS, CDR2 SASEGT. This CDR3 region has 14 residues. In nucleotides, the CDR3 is TGTGCCAGCAGAACCCCATCTGACAAGAATGGCTACACCTTC. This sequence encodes CASRTPSDKNGYTF.

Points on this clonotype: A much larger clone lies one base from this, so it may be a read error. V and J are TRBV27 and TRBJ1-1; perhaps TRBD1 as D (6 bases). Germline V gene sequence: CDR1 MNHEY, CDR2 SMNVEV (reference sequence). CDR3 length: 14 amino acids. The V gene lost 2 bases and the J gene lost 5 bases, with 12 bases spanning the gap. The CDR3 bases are TGTGCCAGCAGTTTACCCCACGGACAGACTGAAGCTTTCTTT. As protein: CASSLPHGQTEAFF.

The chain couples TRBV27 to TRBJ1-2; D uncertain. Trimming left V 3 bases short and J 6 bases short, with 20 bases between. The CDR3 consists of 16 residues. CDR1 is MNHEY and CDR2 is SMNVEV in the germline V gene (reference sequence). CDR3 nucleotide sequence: TGTGCCAGCAGTTTGGGTGCGGGAGGTAGTAATAATGGCTACACCTTC. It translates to CASSLGAGGSNNGYTF.

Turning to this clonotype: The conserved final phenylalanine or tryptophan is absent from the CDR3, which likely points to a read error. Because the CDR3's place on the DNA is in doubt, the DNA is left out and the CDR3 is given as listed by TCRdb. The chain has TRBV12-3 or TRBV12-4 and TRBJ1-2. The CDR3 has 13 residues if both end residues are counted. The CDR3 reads CASSLANNYGYSV.

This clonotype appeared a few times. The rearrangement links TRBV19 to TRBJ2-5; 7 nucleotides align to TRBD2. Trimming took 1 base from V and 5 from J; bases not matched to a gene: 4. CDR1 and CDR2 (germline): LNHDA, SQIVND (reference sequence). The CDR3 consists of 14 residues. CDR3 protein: CASSIGGSAETQYF. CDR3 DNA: TGTGCCAGTAGTATAGGCGGGAGCGCGGAGACCCAGTACTTC. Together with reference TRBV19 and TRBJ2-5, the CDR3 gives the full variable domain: DGGITQSPKYLFRKEGQNVTLSCEQNLNHDAMYWYRQDPGQGLRLIYYSQIVNDFQKGDIAEGYSVSREKKESFPLTVTSAQKNPTAFYLCASSIGGSAETQYFGPGTRLLVL.

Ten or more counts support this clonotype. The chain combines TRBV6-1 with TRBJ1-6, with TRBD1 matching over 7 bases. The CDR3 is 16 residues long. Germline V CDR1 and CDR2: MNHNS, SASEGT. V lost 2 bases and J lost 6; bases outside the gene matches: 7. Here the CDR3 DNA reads TGTGCCAGCAGTGAATATAAGGGGGCGATTAATTCACCCCTCCACTTT. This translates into CASSEYKGAINSPLHF.

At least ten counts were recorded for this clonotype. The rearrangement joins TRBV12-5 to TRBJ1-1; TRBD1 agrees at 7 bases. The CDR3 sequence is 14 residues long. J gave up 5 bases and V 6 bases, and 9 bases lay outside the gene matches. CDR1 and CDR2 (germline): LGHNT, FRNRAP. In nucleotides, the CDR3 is TGTGCTAGTGGCCCAGCAGGGGGGCGTACTGAAGCTTTCTTT. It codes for CASGPAGGRTEAFF.